Listed below are T cell receptor beta chains from one sample, sequenced in a study of blood T cell repertoires in COVID-19. The method was immunoSEQ multiplex PCR; TCRdb's version includes in-frame clones alone and lacks a portion of them. The table has 130,000 to 150,000 clones, around 84% seen once. The specimen sequenced was peripheral blood. The receptors here all came from a human donor in a cohort sampled during active COVID-19. The CDR3 runs from the conserved cysteine through the conserved F or W. The D gene is left open where the match is weak. The size field is filled for only some rows; it gives once, few, many or a size class.

abundance	v_gene	d_gene	j_gene	CDR3nt	CDR3aa
NA	TRBV12-5	TRBD2	TRBJ2-3	TGTGCTAGTGGTTTTCGAGGAAGAGGACTAGCGGGAGGTGGAGCCACAGATACGCAGTATTTT	CASGFRGRGLAGGGATDTQYF
few	TRBV19	TRBD1	TRBJ1-1	TGTGCCAGTAGAGGCCGGGACAGGGAGAACACTGAAGCTTTCTTT	CASRGRDRENTEAFF
NA	TRBV29-1	TRBD2	TRBJ2-7	TGCAGCGTTGATGTGGGGGGGAATAGCTACGAGCAGTACTTC	CSVDVGGNSYEQYF
NA	TRBV5-8	NA	TRBJ1-5	TGTGCCAGCAGCGCGATTAGCAATCAGCCCCAGCATTTT	CASSAISNQPQHF
NA	TRBV9	NA	TRBJ2-1	TGTGCCAGCAGCGTAGGAGTAGTTGCAACCGCTGAGCAGTTCTTC	CASSVGVVATAEQFF
NA	TRBV11-3	NA	TRBJ1-1	TGTGCCAGCAGCCCCGGCAGGGGTCGGAACACTGAAGCTTTCTTT	CASSPGRGRNTEAFF
once	TRBV7-3	TRBD2	TRBJ2-1	TGTGCCAGCAGCCTGTCTGCGGGGGGGCTGTACAATGAGCAGTTCTTC	CASSLSAGGLYNEQFF
NA	TRBV9	NA	TRBJ2-1	TGTGCCAGCAGCGTAGGACCCGCAGGCAATGAGCAGTTCTTC	CASSVGPAGNEQFF
NA	TRBV5-8	NA	TRBJ1-1	TGTGCCAGCAGCTTCCGCAGGGGCAACACTGAAGCTTTCTTT	CASSFRRGNTEAFF
NA	TRBV5-1	TRBD1	TRBJ1-2	TGCGCCAGCAGCTTGGAACAGGGGAAACATGGCTACACCTTC	CASSLEQGKHGYTF
NA	TRBV5-8	TRBD1	TRBJ2-7	TGTGCCAGCGGGGGACAGAGCTACGAGCAGTACTTC	CASGGQSYEQYF
once	TRBV10-3	NA	TRBJ2-2	TGTGCCATCAGCGGGACATTGAACACCGGGGAGCTGTTTTTT	CAISGTLNTGELFF
few	TRBV6-5	NA	TRBJ2-7	TGTGCCAGCAGTCGTGACAGAAGCTCCTACGAGCAGTACTTC	CASSRDRSSYEQYF
NA	TRBV7-2	NA	TRBJ2-1	TGTGCCAGCAGCCTCCAGGGCGGAAGGGAGCAGTTCTTC	CASSLQGGREQFF
NA	TRBV5-1	NA	TRBJ2-2	TGCGCCAGCAGCTTAGGCGGACAGAACACCGGGGAGCTGTTTTTT	CASSLGGQNTGELFF
NA	TRBV6-5	TRBD1	TRBJ2-2	TGTGCCAGCAAACAGGGGAGTCAGAACACCGGGGAGCTGTTTTTT	CASKQGSQNTGELFF
NA	TRBV5-1	TRBD2	TRBJ2-5	TGCGCCAGCAGCTTGACTAGCGGGCTCCAAGAGACCCAGTACTTC	CASSLTSGLQETQYF
NA	TRBV5-6	NA	TRBJ1-1	TGTGCCAGCAGCTCGACAGTGAACACTGAAGCTTTCTTT	CASSSTVNTEAFF
NA	TRBV6-5	NA	TRBJ2-4	TGTGCCAGCAGTTTTAGGGGGTCGGGGGGAAACATTCAGTACTTC	CASSFRGSGGNIQYF
NA	TRBV6-6	TRBD1	TRBJ1-2	TGTGCCAGCAGTTACACCGGGACAGACTATGGCTACACCTTC	CASSYTGTDYGYTF
NA	TRBV5-1	NA	TRBJ2-1	TGCGCCAGCAGCTTGGCTGAGGCGTACAATGAGCAGTTCTTC	CASSLAEAYNEQFF
NA	TRBV27	NA	TRBJ1-2	TGTGCCAGCAGTTCGATCACAACAGGGACGGGTGGCTACACCTTC	CASSSITTGTGGYTF
NA	TRBV7-8	TRBD2	TRBJ2-7	TGTGCCAGCAGCTTAGAAAGTTTGGCTAGCGGTCTCTTGGGCGAGCAGTACTTC	CASSLESLASGLLGEQYF
NA	TRBV5-4	NA	TRBJ2-5	TGTGCCAGCAGCCCCGTGAGTCCACAGAACCAAGAGACCCAGTACTTC	CASSPVSPQNQETQYF
once	TRBV28	NA	TRBJ2-5	TGTGCCAGCAGTATCGTTCGGGAGACCCAGTACTTC	CASSIVRETQYF
once	TRBV7-3	NA	TRBJ2-2	TGTGCCAGCAGCTTACAAACAAACACCGGGGAGCTGTTTTTT	CASSLQTNTGELFF